The 24 T cell receptor beta chains below come from one sample, sequenced in a study of T and B cells in COVID-19 patients. Blood genomic DNA input for TRB amplification was roughly 220-500 ng. TRB rearrangements were amplified by multiplex PCR with BIOMED2 TRB-A/B primers. TCRdb reanalysed the multiplex PCR reads using MiXCR and keeps one entry per CDR3 protein. The table has approximately 9,000 distinct CDR3 sequences, around a third seen once. Sequencing was done on a sample of blood. Receptors originate from a human donor who had recovered from COVID-19.

In its sample, this clonotype was seen a few times. The chain has TRBV5-4 and TRBJ2-3, with a tentative D call TRBD2 (6 bases). V lost 7 bases to trimming and J lost 6 bases, with 15 bases between them. This CDR3 has 13 residues. Germline lookup yields CDR1 SGHNT and CDR2 YYREEE (reference sequence). The DNA for the CDR3 is TGTGCCAGCTCCTCCACCGGGGGTGATACGCAGTATTTT. It is translated as CASSSTGGDTQYF.

The chain has TRBV7-2 and TRBJ2-3; D remains unclear. Deletions cut 0 bases from V and 4 bases from J, with 17 bases between. The CDR3 contains 17 residues. Germline lookup yields CDR1 SGHTA and CDR2 FQGNSA. CDR3 sequence (DNA): TGTGCCAGCAGCTTAGCGCGGTCTGGCTTGATAGCAGATACGCAGTATTTT. Translated: CASSLARSGLIADTQYF.

The chain links TRBV7-9 to TRBJ2-1, with no clear D. The CDR3 covers 15 residues. V lost 3 bases and J 0 bases, leaving 9 bases between the germline ends. Per the germline V gene, CDR1 is SEHNR and CDR2 is FQNEAQ (reference sequence). The CDR3 bases are TGTGCCAGCAGCTTTGGTGTGAGCTCCTACAATGAGCAGTTCTTC. Translating gives CASSFGVSSYNEQFF.

V and J are TRBV5-6 and TRBJ2-7; 8 bases align to TRBD1. V lost 1 base, J lost 6 bases, and 12 bases stayed unmatched. The germline V gene has CDR1 SGHDT and CDR2 YYEEEE. This CDR3 contains 16 residues. In DNA form, the CDR3 reads TGTGCCAGCAGCTTGTTCTTTTGGGGCGGGACAGGCGAGCAGTACTTC. This encodes CASSLFFWGGTGEQYF.

The chain uses TRBV6-5 and TRBJ1-2; D is ambiguous. Trimming left V 8 bases short and J 0 bases short, with 10 bases between. Germline CDR1 reads MNHEY; CDR2 reads SVGAGI. This CDR3 is built from 13 residues. In DNA form, the CDR3 reads TGTGCCAGCCGGCGGGCCACTAACTATGGCTACACCTTC. Its protein product is CASRRATNYGYTF.

V is TRBV7-9 and J is TRBJ1-4; D is unresolved. The germline V gene has CDR1 SEHNR and CDR2 FQNEAQ (reference sequence). The V end was cut by 1 base, the J end by 0 bases, with 15 bases between. CDR3 size: 18 residues. The CDR3 nucleotides are TGTGCCAGCAGCTTAGAAATGGGTGGCGGTGCAACTAATGAAAAACTGTTTTTT. This translates into CASSLEMGGGATNEKLFF.

Comments on this clonotype: A read error may explain this, as a much larger clone is one base away. The chain is built from TRBV19 and TRBJ2-1, with 8 bases lining up with TRBD1. J lost 10 bases, V lost 7 bases, and 9 bases had no gene match. Per germline, CDR1 LNHDA and CDR2 SQIVND (reference sequence). CDR3 length: 13 amino acids. DNA of the CDR3: TGTGCCAGTAATTCAGCAGGGGGCAAAGAGCAGTTCTTC. Its translation is CASNSAGGKEQFF.

The CDR3 sequence: CASSPQHRGTEAFF. The CDR3 DNA sequence: TGTGCCAGCAGCCCCCAACACAGGGGGACTGAAGCTTTCTTT. The V gene is TRBV12-3 or TRBV12-4, the J gene TRBJ1-1; 8 positions agree with TRBD1. The CDR3 sequence is 14 residues long. V was pared by 6 bases and J by 5 bases, with 8 bases of the junction left unmatched.

The rearrangement uses TRBV7-2 and TRBJ1-2, with TRBD1 as a possible D gene (5 bases). The V and J ends lost 4 bases and 1 base respectively, with 10 bases between them. The germline CDR1 and CDR2 sequences are SGHTA and FQGNSA. The CDR3 spans 14 residues. CDR3 amino acids: CASSSRVVNYGYTF. The CDR3 DNA sequence: TGTGCCAGCAGCTCCAGGGTTGTTAACTATGGCTACACCTTC.

Judged by abundance, this clonotype is medium-sized. The CDR3 reads CASSLVRAGELFF. The CDR3 bases are TGTGCCAGCAGCTTGGTGAGAGCCGGGGAGCTGTTTTTT. The chain joins TRBV5-6 to TRBJ2-2, with no clear D. In germline, CDR1 is SGHDT, CDR2 YYEEEE. The CDR3 consists of 13 residues. Trimming stripped 0 bases from V and 6 bases from J, with 6 bases between.

This rearrangement joins TRBV7-9 to TRBJ1-4; no firm D call. CDR3 length: 15 residues. V was shortened by 1 base and J by 6 bases, with 12 bases between the two germline ends. Germline V gives CDR1 SEHNR, CDR2 FQNEAQ (reference sequence). Written as DNA, the CDR3 is TGTGCCAGCAGCTTAGGCCCTGGGAGGGATGAAAAACTGTTTTTT. Its protein product is CASSLGPGRDEKLFF.

The CDR3 loop reads CSVGHEQYF. CDR3 coding DNA: TGCAGTGTAGGCCACGAGCAGTACTTC. This chain uses TRBV20-1 with TRBJ2-7; D not resolved. This CDR3 contains 9 residues. V dropped 7 bases and J dropped 5 bases, with 6 bases sitting between them. Germline assignment: CDR1 DFQATT and CDR2 SNEGSKA (reference sequence).

V gene TRBV12-3 or TRBV12-4 combines with J gene TRBJ1-4; D is possibly TRBD1 (5 bases). This CDR3 has 17 residues. V lost 0 bases and J 3 bases, leaving 14 bases between the germline ends. In DNA form, the CDR3 reads TGTGCCAGCAGTTTAGCTTCCTTTGGGGGGGCTAATGAAAAACTGTTTTTT. Translation gives CASSLASFGGANEKLFF.

In its sample, this clonotype ranks as medium-sized. The V gene is TRBV29-1, the J gene TRBJ2-7; D uncertain. The germline CDR1 and CDR2 sequences are SQVTM and ANQGSEA. Trimming pared 2 bases from V and 3 bases from J, leaving 11 bases between. CDR3 size: 13 residues. The DNA of the CDR3 is TGCAGCGTTGAAATGGACGGCAACTACGAGCAGTACTTC. The encoded protein is CSVEMDGNYEQYF.

This clonotype is medium-sized within its sample. The chain couples TRBV19 to TRBJ1-1; no definite D call. Germline CDR1 LNHDA, CDR2 SQIVND (reference sequence). CDR3 size: 14 residues. V was pared by 6 bases and J by 2 bases, with 13 bases between. Written as DNA, the CDR3 is TGTGCCAGTAGAAGTGGAGGATCTAACACTGAAGCTTTCTTT. It is translated as CASRSGGSNTEAFF.

The rearrangement uses TRBV20-1 and TRBJ2-1; 8 positions agree with TRBD2. This CDR3 has 16 amino acids. V lost 1 base, J lost 7 bases, and 12 bases stayed unmatched. The germline CDR1 and CDR2 sequences are DFQATT and SNEGSKA (reference sequence). CDR3 sequence reads: CSARVPRGGLRNEQFF. CDR3 DNA: TGCAGTGCTAGAGTCCCCCGGGGGGGCCTAAGGAATGAGCAGTTCTTC.

The chain is built from TRBV4-2 and TRBJ1-6; 8 bases line up with TRBD1. Germline lookup yields CDR1 LGHNA and CDR2 YNFKEQ. With 0 bases clipped from V and 6 bases from J, the junction kept 4 bases outside the gene matches. The CDR3 length is 16 residues. CDR3 nucleotide sequence: TGTGCCAGCAGCCAAGACGGGACAGGCCCTAATTCACCCCTCCACTTT. This gives the protein CASSQDGTGPNSPLHF.

In this sample, this clonotype is medium-sized (0.01 to 0.1%). This chain's CDR3 is CASSIGGAQGRPDTQYF. CDR3 coding DNA: TGTGCCAGTAGTATCGGAGGGGCACAGGGGAGGCCAGATACGCAGTATTTT. The rearrangement joins TRBV19 to TRBJ2-3, with D maybe TRBD1 (7 bases). Trimming shortened V by 3 bases and J by 4 bases, and 20 bases separated the two germline ends. This CDR3 is 17 amino acids long. Looked up from germline, CDR1 is LNHDA and CDR2 is SQIVND (reference sequence).

The CDR3 nucleotides read TGTGCCAGCAGTTTATGGGCGGGGCCCTACGAGCAGTACTTC. It codes for CASSLWAGPYEQYF. V usage is TRBV28 and J usage is TRBJ2-7; maybe TRBD2 (6 bases). The length of the CDR3 is 14 residues. The germline V and J ends were trimmed by 0 bases and 2 bases, with 8 bases remaining between them. Germline assignment: CDR1 MDHEN and CDR2 SYDVKM.

This clonotype was seen only a few times. The chain is built from TRBV4-2 and TRBJ2-2; tentatively, D is TRBD1 (7 bases). CDR1 LGHNA and CDR2 YNFKEQ come from the germline V gene. The CDR3 spans 15 residues. Trimming shortened V by 5 bases and J by 6 bases, and 16 bases separated the two germline ends. CDR3 residues: CASSEGAGGSGELFF. The CDR3 DNA reads TGTGCCAGCAGCGAAGGGGCAGGGGGGTCCGGGGAGCTGTTTTTT.

This clonotype was counted between two and nine times. The chain uses TRBV19 and TRBJ1-2, with D perhaps matching TRBD1 (6 bases). V was clipped by 7 bases and J by 8 bases, with 23 bases between them. CDR1 and CDR2 (germline): LNHDA, SQIVND (reference sequence). This CDR3 is built from 15 residues. The CDR3: CASTLGGSFVGGYTF. Here the CDR3 DNA reads TGTGCCAGTACTCTTGGGGGCTCATTCGTGGGCGGCTACACCTTC.

This chain connects TRBV18 to TRBJ2-7; a possible D gene is TRBD2 (6 bases). This CDR3 has 14 residues. V was pared by 6 bases and J by 3 bases, with 15 bases between. CDR1 is KGHSH, CDR2 LQKENI, per germline. The CDR3 spells CASSPAGGNYEQYF. The DNA for the CDR3 is TGTGCCAGCTCCCCGGCCGGGGGAAACTACGAGCAGTACTTC.

The chain couples TRBV10-1 to TRBJ2-7; TRBD2 is a possible D gene (5 bases). The CDR3 spans 13 residues. Looked up from germline, CDR1 is WNHNN and CDR2 is SYGVQD (reference sequence). V lost 2 bases and J lost 3, with 8 bases in between. In DNA form, the CDR3 reads TGCGCCAGCAGTGAGAAGAGGGTCTACGAGCAGTACTTC. This sequence encodes CASSEKRVYEQYF.

This chain uses TRBV24-1 with TRBJ2-5; TRBD2 is a possible D gene (6 bases). The germline V gene encodes CDR1 KGHDR and CDR2 SFDVKD. The length of the CDR3 is 15 residues. Deletions cut 5 bases from V and 6 bases from J, with 18 bases between. Written as DNA, the CDR3 is TGTGCCACCAGTGCCTCGTCACTAGCCCTAAAGACCCAGTACTTC. Its translation is CATSASSLALKTQYF.